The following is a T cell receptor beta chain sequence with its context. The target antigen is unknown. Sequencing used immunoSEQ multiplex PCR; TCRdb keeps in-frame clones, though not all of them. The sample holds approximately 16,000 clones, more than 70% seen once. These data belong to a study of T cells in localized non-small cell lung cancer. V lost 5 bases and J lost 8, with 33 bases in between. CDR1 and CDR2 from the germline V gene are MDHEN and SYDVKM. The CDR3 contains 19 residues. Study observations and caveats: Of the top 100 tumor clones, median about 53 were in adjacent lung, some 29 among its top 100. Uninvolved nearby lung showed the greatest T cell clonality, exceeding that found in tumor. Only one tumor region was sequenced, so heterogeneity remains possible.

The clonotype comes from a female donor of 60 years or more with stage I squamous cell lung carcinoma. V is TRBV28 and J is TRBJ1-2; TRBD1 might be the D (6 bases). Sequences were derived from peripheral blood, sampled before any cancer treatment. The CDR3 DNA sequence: TGTGCCAGCAGTACCTTGGCCTTGGGACCGGGGGCCCCTACCCTAGGCTACACCTTC. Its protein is CASSTLALGPGAPTLGYTF.